Each of the 26 T cell receptor beta chains below was sequenced from the same sample in a study of T cell repertoires in cytomegalovirus infection. One entry per CDR3 protein, called by TCRdb with MiXCR from the reads. There are about 920,000 distinct CDR3 sequences in the sample; around a third occur only once, and roughly an eighth lies in the top ten. These receptors lack a known antigen. This material consisted of cultured CD8+ T cells from PBMCs, taken from culture after CMV antigen stimulation. Every receptor here comes from a human donor in good health (CMV status not recorded). Some clones in this sample may be carry-over from other donors' samples.

The chain uses TRBV7-9 and TRBJ2-5; TRBD2 agrees at 8 bases. Germline V gene sequence: CDR1 SEHNR, CDR2 FQNEAQ (reference sequence). This CDR3 comprises 15 residues. Trimming took 3 bases from V and 3 from J; bases not matched to a gene: 6. CDR3 in amino acids: CASSLGVAGKETQYF. The CDR3 DNA is TGTGCCAGCAGCTTGGGAGTAGCGGGGAAAGAGACCCAGTACTTC.

The V gene is TRBV5-6, the J gene TRBJ2-5; D is perhaps TRBD2 (7 bases). Trimming shortened V by 0 bases and J by 5 bases, and 14 bases separated the two germline ends. The CDR3 contains 15 residues. Germline loops: CDR1 SGHDT, CDR2 YYEEEE. The CDR3 is CASSLETGGEETQYF. DNA of the CDR3: TGTGCCAGCAGCTTGGAAACGGGGGGCGAGGAGACCCAGTACTTC.

The chain carries TRBV5-5 and TRBJ2-1; 7 bases match TRBD1. The CDR3 totals 15 residues. The J segment lost 6 bases and the V segment lost 0 bases, leaving 6 bases of the junction unmatched. Per the germline V gene, CDR1 is SGHKS and CDR2 is YYEKEE (reference sequence). CDR3 loop: CASSLGQGHVNEQFF. The CDR3 coding sequence is TGTGCCAGCAGCTTGGGACAGGGCCATGTCAATGAGCAGTTCTTC.

This clonotype was recorded a few times. V and J are TRBV6-1 and TRBJ2-5; possibly TRBD2 for D (5 bases). The CDR3 consists of 17 residues. Per the germline V gene, CDR1 is MNHNS and CDR2 is SASEGT. Between the trimmed V and J ends, which lost 0 bases and 7 bases, there was a span of 21 bases. CDR3: CASSEASTLSVWVTQYF. The CDR3 bases are TGTGCCAGCAGTGAAGCCTCCACCCTTAGCGTATGGGTGACCCAGTACTTC.

The chain uses TRBV18 and TRBJ2-2; D possibly uses TRBD1 or TRBD2 (5 bases each). Germline CDR1 KGHSH, CDR2 LQKENI. This CDR3 is built from 15 residues. Trimming left V 3 bases short and J 1 base short, with 9 bases between. The CDR3 sequence is CASSPWDVNTGELFF. CDR3 coding DNA: TGTGCCAGCTCACCCTGGGACGTGAACACCGGGGAGCTGTTTTTT.

V is TRBV27 and J is TRBJ1-2; D might be TRBD1 (6 bases). V was shortened by 0 bases and J by 1 base, with 12 bases between the two germline ends. The CDR3 has 16 residues. Germline V CDR1 and CDR2: MNHEY, SMNVEV (reference sequence). DNA of the CDR3: TGTGCCAGCAGTTTATCACCAGGGGCCTATAACTATGGCTACACCTTC. This encodes CASSLSPGAYNYGYTF.

Only a few counts were recorded for this clonotype. The genes are TRBV27 and TRBJ2-2, with TRBD1 matching 7 bases. The CDR3 runs 15 residues. Trimming removed 9 bases from V and 1 base from J; junction bases left unmatched: 8. The germline gives CDR1 MNHEY, CDR2 SMNVEV (reference sequence). In DNA form, the CDR3 reads TGTGCCAGTTACGGGACAGACCTGAACACCGGGGAGCTGTTTTTT. The encoded protein is CASYGTDLNTGELFF.

This clonotype was recorded many times. The chain uses TRBV12-3 or TRBV12-4 and TRBJ1-1, with 9 bases matching TRBD1. This CDR3 has 14 residues. The V and J ends lost 5 bases and 1 base, in that order; junction bases with no gene match: 2. CDR3 sequence (DNA): TGTGCCAGCAGTATGACAGGGGGGAACACTGAAGCTTTCTTT. Translated: CASSMTGGNTEAFF.

This clonotype was seen a handful of times. This rearrangement joins TRBV6-2 or TRBV6-3 to TRBJ2-3; D might be TRBD2 (7 bases). The germline CDR1 and CDR2 sequences are MNHEY and SVGEGT. V lost 8 bases, J lost 2 bases, and 17 bases lay in between. The CDR3 totals 15 residues. CDR3 in DNA: TGTGCCAGCGGGGGGGGCCACGGCCACACAGATACGCAGTATTTT. Protein product: CASGGGHGHTDTQYF.

The chain combines TRBV2 with TRBJ2-3, with D unresolved. This CDR3 region has 11 residues. Looked up from germline, CDR1 is SNHLY and CDR2 is FYNNEI. V lost 2 bases and J lost 11, with 8 bases in between. The CDR3 nucleotides read TGTGCCAGCAGTGAAAGAATAGGGCAGTATTTT. It codes for CASSERIGQYF.

This clonotype was observed a few times. V gene TRBV5-8 combines with J gene TRBJ2-1; 11 nucleotides match TRBD2. Losses at the gene ends were 8 bases for V and 3 bases for J; bases not matched to a gene: 19. Germline CDR1 reads SGHTS; CDR2 reads YDEGEE. The CDR3 is made up of 19 amino acids. The CDR3 here is CASTEGPLAGGNGYNEQFF. CDR3 sequence (DNA): TGTGCCAGTACGGAGGGACCCCTAGCGGGGGGTAATGGCTACAATGAGCAGTTCTTC.

This clonotype has a handful of counts. The chain recombines TRBV14 with TRBJ2-7; no definite D call. The CDR3 is made up of 14 amino acids. V was shortened by 0 bases and J by 6 bases, with 12 bases between the two germline ends. CDR1 and CDR2 from the germline V gene are SGHDN and FVKESK. Here the CDR3 DNA reads TGTGCCAGCAGCCAAGATAGGGTACTACGCGAGCAGTACTTC. Protein product: CASSQDRVLREQYF.

This clonotype was seen more than once but under ten times. The rearrangement links TRBV7-9 to TRBJ1-1, with a weak D call TRBD1 (5 bases). CDR3 length: 14 amino acids. V lost 5 bases, J lost 1 base, and 11 bases lay in between. Germline V gene data show CDR1 as SEHNR and CDR2 as FQNEAQ (reference sequence). The CDR3 spells CASSLDSANTEAFF. The CDR3 DNA sequence: TGTGCCAGCAGCCTCGACAGTGCGAACACTGAAGCTTTCTTT.

The chain couples TRBV15 to TRBJ1-1, with a weak D call TRBD1 (5 bases). Trimming cost V 9 bases and J 4 bases, with 15 bases left between them. Germline CDR1 is LNHNV and CDR2 is YYDKDF (reference sequence). The CDR3 loop spans 13 amino acids. CDR3 protein: CATQAGRVTEAFF. The DNA for the CDR3 is TGTGCCACGCAAGCAGGGAGGGTCACTGAAGCTTTCTTT.

The chain carries TRBV12-3 or TRBV12-4 and TRBJ1-5; 7 positions match TRBD1. The length of the CDR3 is 15 residues. V gave up 6 bases and J gave up 0 bases; unmatched junction bases: 5. The CDR3, as DNA: TGTGCCAGCAGCCAGGGGGGAAATAGCAATCAGCCCCAGCATTTT. This encodes CASSQGGNSNQPQHF.

This clonotype was observed at least ten times. This rearrangement joins TRBV19 to TRBJ1-5; D call uncertain. The germline V and J ends were trimmed by 5 bases and 0 bases, with 8 bases remaining between them. Per germline, CDR1 LNHDA and CDR2 SQIVND (reference sequence). The CDR3 is 14 residues long. As DNA, the CDR3 is TGTGCCAGTAGTGGGCCTTATAGCAATCAGCCCCAGCATTTT. This sequence encodes CASSGPYSNQPQHF.

This clonotype was recorded a few times. Possible read error: a much larger clone is one base away. The rearrangement uses TRBV19 and TRBJ2-1; D unclear. Germline CDR1 LNHDA, CDR2 SQIVND (reference sequence). The CDR3 is 13 residues long. Trimming shortened V by 3 bases and J by 3 bases, and 6 bases separated the two germline ends. CDR3 sequence reads: CASSMADYNEQFF. The CDR3 coding sequence is TGTGCCAGTAGTATGGCAGACTACAATGAGCAGTTCTTC.

The CDR3: CASSLRDIHTDTQYF. CDR3 nucleotides: TGCGCCAGCAGCCTCCGGGACATACACACAGATACGCAGTATTTT. The genes are TRBV5-1 and TRBJ2-3; D might be TRBD1 (6 bases). The CDR3 extends over 15 amino acids. Trimming removed 4 bases from V and 2 bases from J, with 14 bases in between. Germline assignment: CDR1 SGHRS and CDR2 YFSETQ. Drawing the rest from reference TRBV5-1 and TRBJ2-3, the complete variable domain is KAGVTQTPRYLIKTRGQQVTLSCSPISGHRSVSWYQQTPGQGLQFLFEYFSETQRNKGNFPGRFSGRQFSNSRSEMNVSTLELGDSALYLCASSLRDIHTDTQYFGPGTRLTVL.

V gene TRBV28 combines with J gene TRBJ2-5; D is undetermined. V was trimmed by 5 bases and J by 4 bases, leaving 17 bases between them. The CDR3 length is 15 residues. CDR1 is MDHEN, CDR2 SYDVKM, per germline. The CDR3 bases are TGTGCCAGCAGTCCCGAGGACCGCTTAGGAGAGACCCAGTACTTC. It encodes CASSPEDRLGETQYF.

This rearrangement joins TRBV13 to TRBJ1-1; no clear D gene. V was cut by 5 bases and J by 1 base, with 11 bases left in between. The CDR3 consists of 14 residues. Per the germline V gene, CDR1 is PRHDT and CDR2 is FYEKMQ (reference sequence). The CDR3 spells CASSPRSRNTEAFF. The DNA of the CDR3 is TGTGCCAGCAGCCCTCGCTCTAGGAACACTGAAGCTTTCTTT.

The chain combines TRBV29-1 with TRBJ2-7, with 7 bases that match TRBD1. The junction had 2 bases not matched to a gene; V was cut back by 3 bases and J by 0 bases. Germline lookup yields CDR1 SQVTM and CDR2 ANQGSEA. This CDR3 contains 13 residues. CDR3 protein: CSVETGFSYEQYF. The DNA for the CDR3 is TGCAGCGTTGAGACAGGGTTCTCCTACGAGCAGTACTTC.

The rearrangement joins TRBV4-1 to TRBJ2-7; D is ambiguous. This CDR3 is built from 14 residues. Germline loops: CDR1 MGHRA, CDR2 YSYEKL. V shed 3 bases and J shed 0 bases, with 9 bases lying between them. The CDR3 protein is CASSHLENSYEQYF. CDR3 DNA sequence: TGCGCCAGCAGCCACTTAGAGAACTCCTACGAGCAGTACTTC.

V usage is TRBV6-1 and J usage is TRBJ1-4; D is undetermined. CDR3 length: 15 residues. From germline, CDR1 is MNHNS and CDR2 SASEGT. V was clipped by 0 bases and J by 6 bases, with 11 bases between them. The chain's CDR3 is CASSEAGKRDEKLFF. For the CDR3, the DNA is TGTGCCAGCAGTGAAGCTGGGAAAAGGGATGAAAAACTGTTTTTT.

This clonotype was detected only a few times. V is TRBV4-1 and J is TRBJ2-6; no definite D call. Germline assignment: CDR1 MGHRA and CDR2 YSYEKL. The germline V and J ends were trimmed by 4 bases and 0 bases, with 13 bases remaining between them. This CDR3 comprises 17 residues. CDR3 amino acids: CASSLHTGSSGANVLTF. As DNA, the CDR3 is TGCGCCAGCAGCCTGCACACCGGCTCCTCTGGGGCCAACGTCCTGACTTTC.

The rearrangement uses TRBV20-1 and TRBJ2-5; 7 bases align to TRBD2. V lost 4 bases to trimming and J lost 5 bases; unmatched junction nucleotides: 7. The CDR3 has 13 residues. In germline, CDR1 is DFQATT, CDR2 SNEGSKA (reference sequence). CDR3 bases: TGCAGTGCTATCGACTGGGAGGGGGAGACCCAGTACTTC. Amino acids: CSAIDWEGETQYF.

The rearrangement links TRBV6-6 to TRBJ2-3; D may be TRBD2 (5 bases). Per germline, CDR1 MNHNY and CDR2 SVGAGI (reference sequence). There are 13 residues in the CDR3. V lost 4 bases to trimming and J lost 3 bases, with 8 bases between them. Here the CDR3 reads CASSSGKTDTQYF. The CDR3 DNA reads TGTGCCAGCAGTTCCGGGAAGACAGATACGCAGTATTTT.